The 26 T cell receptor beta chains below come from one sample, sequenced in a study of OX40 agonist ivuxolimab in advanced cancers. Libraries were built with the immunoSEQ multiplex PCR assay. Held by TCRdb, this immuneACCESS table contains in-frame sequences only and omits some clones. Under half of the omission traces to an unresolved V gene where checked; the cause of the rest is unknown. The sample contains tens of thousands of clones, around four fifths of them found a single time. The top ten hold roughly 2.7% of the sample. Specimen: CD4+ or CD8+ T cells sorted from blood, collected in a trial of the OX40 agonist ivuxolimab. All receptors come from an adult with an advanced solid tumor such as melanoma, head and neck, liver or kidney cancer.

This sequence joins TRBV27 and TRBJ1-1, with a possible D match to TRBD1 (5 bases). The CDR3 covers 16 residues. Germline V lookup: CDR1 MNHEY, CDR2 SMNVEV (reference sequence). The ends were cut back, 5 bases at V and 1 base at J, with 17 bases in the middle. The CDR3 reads CASSPYRPGGNTEAFF. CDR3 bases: TGTGCCAGCAGTCCTTACAGACCTGGGGGGAACACTGAAGCTTTCTTT.

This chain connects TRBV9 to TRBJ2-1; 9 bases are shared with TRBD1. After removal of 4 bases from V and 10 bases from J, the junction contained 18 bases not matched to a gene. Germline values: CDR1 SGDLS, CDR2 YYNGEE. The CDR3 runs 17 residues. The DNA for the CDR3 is TGTGCCAGCAGCAGTGCCCTCCGGGACAGGGAGACAGAAGAGCAGTTCTTC. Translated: CASSSALRDRETEEQFF. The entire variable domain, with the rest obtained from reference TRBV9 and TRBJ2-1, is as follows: DSGVTQTPKHLITATGQRVTLRCSPRSGDLSVYWYQQSLDQGLQFLIQYYNGEERAKGNILERFSAQQFPDLHSELNLSSLELGDSALYFCASSSALRDRETEEQFFGPGTRLTVL.

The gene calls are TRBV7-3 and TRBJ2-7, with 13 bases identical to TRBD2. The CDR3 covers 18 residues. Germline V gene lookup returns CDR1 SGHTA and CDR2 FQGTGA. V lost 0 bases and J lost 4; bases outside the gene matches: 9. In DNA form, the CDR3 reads TGTGCCAGCAGCTTAACTCACTCCGGGACTAGCGGGACGTACGAGCAGTACTTC. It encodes CASSLTHSGTSGTYEQYF.

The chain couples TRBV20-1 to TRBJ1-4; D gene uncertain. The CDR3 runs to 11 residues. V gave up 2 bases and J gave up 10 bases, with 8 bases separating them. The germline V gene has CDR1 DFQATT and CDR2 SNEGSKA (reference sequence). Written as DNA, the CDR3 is TGCAGTGCTAGAAGCTCGGGAAAACTGTTTTTT. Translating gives CSARSSGKLFF.

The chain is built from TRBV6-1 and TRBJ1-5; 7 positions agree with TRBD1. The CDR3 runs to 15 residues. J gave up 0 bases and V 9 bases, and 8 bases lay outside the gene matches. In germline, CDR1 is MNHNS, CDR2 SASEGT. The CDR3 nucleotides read TGTGCCAGTTTTTCAGGGGGATTTAGCAATCAGCCCCAGCATTTT. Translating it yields CASFSGGFSNQPQHF.

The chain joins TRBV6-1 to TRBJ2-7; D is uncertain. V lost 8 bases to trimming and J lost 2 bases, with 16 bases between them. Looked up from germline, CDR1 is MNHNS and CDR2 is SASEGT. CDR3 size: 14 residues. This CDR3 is CASVRFGVPYEQYF. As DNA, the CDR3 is TGTGCCAGCGTACGTTTTGGCGTCCCCTACGAGCAGTACTTC.

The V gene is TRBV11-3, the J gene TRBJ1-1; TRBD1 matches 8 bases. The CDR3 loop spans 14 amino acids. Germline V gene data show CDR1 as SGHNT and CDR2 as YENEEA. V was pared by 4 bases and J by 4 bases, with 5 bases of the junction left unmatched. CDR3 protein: CASSSRTGTTEAFF. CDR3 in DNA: TGTGCCAGCAGCTCCCGGACAGGGACCACTGAAGCTTTCTTT.

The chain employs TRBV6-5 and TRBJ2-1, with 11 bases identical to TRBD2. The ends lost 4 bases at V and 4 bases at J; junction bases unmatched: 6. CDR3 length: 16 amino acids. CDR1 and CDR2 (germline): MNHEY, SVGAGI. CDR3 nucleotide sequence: TGTGCCAGCAGTTCGGGGGGGACTAGCGGTTACAATGAGCAGTTCTTC. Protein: CASSSGGTSGYNEQFF.

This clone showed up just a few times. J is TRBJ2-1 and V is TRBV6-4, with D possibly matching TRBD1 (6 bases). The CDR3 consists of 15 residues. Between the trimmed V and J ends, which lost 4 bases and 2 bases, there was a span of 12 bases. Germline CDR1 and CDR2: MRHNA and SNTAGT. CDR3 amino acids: CASSASEGAYNEQFF. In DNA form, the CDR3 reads TGTGCCAGCAGTGCCAGCGAGGGGGCCTACAATGAGCAGTTCTTC.

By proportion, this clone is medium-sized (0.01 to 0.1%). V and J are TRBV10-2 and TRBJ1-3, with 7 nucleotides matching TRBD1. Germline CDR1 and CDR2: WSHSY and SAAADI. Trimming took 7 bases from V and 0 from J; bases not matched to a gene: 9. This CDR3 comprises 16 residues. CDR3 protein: CASTRQGAISGNTIYF. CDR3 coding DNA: TGCGCCAGCACTAGACAGGGTGCCATCTCTGGAAACACCATATATTTT.

CDR3 protein: CASSIAAGRRSYEQYF. The CDR3 DNA reads TGTGCCAGCAGCATAGCCGCCGGGCGCCGCTCCTACGAGCAGTACTTC. The rearrangement links TRBV11-3 to TRBJ2-7; D gene unclear. This CDR3 has 16 amino acids. Germline V gene sequence: CDR1 SGHNT, CDR2 YENEEA. V was trimmed by 5 bases and J by 0 bases, leaving 17 bases between them.

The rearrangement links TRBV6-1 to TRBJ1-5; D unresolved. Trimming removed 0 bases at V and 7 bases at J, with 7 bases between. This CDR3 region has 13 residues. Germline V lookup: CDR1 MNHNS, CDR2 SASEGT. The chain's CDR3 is CASSEAPGQPQHF. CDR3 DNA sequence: TGTGCCAGCAGTGAAGCTCCGGGCCAGCCCCAGCATTTT.

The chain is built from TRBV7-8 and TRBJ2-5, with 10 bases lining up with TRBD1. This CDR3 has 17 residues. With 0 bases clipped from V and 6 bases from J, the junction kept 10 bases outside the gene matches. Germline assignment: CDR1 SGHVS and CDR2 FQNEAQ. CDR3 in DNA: TGTGCCAGCAGCTTAGCGGGACAGGGGCGTAGAGTGCAGACCCAGTACTTC. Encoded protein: CASSLAGQGRRVQTQYF.

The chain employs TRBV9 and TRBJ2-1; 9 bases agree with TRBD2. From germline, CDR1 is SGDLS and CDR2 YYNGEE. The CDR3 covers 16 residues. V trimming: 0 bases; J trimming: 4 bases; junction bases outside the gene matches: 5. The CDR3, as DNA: TGTGCCAGCAGCGTAGTTGGTGCGGGAGGGTACAATGAGCAGTTCTTC. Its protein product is CASSVVGAGGYNEQFF.

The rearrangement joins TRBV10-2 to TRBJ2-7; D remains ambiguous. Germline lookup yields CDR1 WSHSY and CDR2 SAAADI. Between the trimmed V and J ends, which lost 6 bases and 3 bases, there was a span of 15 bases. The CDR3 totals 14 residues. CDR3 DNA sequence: TGCGCCAGCAGGACCCAGCGTACGCGCTACGAGCAGTACTTC. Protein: CASRTQRTRYEQYF.

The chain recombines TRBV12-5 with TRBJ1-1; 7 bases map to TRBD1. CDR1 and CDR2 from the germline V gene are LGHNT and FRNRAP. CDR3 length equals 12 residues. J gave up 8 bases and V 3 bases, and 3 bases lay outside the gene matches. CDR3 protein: CASGLEQGEAFF. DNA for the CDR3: TGTGCTAGTGGTTTAGAACAGGGGGAAGCTTTCTTT.

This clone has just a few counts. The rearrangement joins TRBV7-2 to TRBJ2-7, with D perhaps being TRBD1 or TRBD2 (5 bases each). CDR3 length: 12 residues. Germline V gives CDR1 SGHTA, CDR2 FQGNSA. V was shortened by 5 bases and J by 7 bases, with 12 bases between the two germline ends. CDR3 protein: CASSQGRGEQYF. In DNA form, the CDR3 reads TGTGCCAGCAGCCAGGGTCGGGGAGAGCAGTACTTC. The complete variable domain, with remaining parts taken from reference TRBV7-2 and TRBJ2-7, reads GAGVSQSPSNKVTEKGKDVELRCDPISGHTALYWYRQSLGQGLEFLIYFQGNSAPDKSGLPSDRFSAERTGGSVSTLTIQRTQQEDSAVYLCASSQGRGEQYFGPGTRLTVT.

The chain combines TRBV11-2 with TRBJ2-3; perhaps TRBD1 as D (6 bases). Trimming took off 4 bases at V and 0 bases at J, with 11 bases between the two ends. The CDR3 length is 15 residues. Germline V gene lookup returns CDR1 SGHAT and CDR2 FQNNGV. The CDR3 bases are TGTGCCAGCAGCTCTCCGGGACATAGCACAGATACGCAGTATTTT. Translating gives CASSSPGHSTDTQYF.

The CDR3 coding sequence is TGTGCCAGCAGCGGACAGTCCTATGGCTACACCTTC. Encoded protein: CASSGQSYGYTF. The chain couples TRBV2 to TRBJ1-2; D may be TRBD1 (6 bases). Germline lookup yields CDR1 SNHLY and CDR2 FYNNEI. The CDR3 has 12 residues. V lost 6 bases and J 4 bases, leaving 9 bases between the germline ends.

The CDR3 region is CSVYIAGIGTSGSYEQYF. DNA for the CDR3: TGCAGCGTCTATATCGCGGGCATTGGGACTAGCGGGAGCTACGAGCAGTACTTC. The chain carries TRBV29-1 and TRBJ2-7, with 14 nucleotides matching TRBD2. The CDR3 is 18 residues long. Germline lookup yields CDR1 SQVTM and CDR2 ANQGSEA. With 6 bases clipped from V and 3 bases from J, the junction kept 16 bases outside the gene matches.

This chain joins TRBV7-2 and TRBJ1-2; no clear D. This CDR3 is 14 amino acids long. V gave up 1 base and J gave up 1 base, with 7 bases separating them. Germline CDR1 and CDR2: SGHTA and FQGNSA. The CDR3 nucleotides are TGTGCCAGCAGCTTAGATGTAGGTAACTATGGCTACACCTTC. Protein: CASSLDVGNYGYTF. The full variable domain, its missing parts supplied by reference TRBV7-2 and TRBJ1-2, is GAGVSQSPSNKVTEKGKDVELRCDPISGHTALYWYRQSLGQGLEFLIYFQGNSAPDKSGLPSDRFSAERTGGSVSTLTIQRTQQEDSAVYLCASSLDVGNYGYTFGSGTRLTVV.

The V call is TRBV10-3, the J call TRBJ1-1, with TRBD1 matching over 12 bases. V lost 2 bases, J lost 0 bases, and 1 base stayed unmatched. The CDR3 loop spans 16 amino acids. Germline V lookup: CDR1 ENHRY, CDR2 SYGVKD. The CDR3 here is CAISEGTGGLNTEAFF. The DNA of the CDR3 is TGTGCCATCAGTGAGGGGACAGGGGGCCTGAACACTGAAGCTTTCTTT.

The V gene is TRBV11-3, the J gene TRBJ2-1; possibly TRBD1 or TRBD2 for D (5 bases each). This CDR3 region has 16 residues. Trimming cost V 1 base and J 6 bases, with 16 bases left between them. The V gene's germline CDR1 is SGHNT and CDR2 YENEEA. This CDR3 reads CASSLAPTGTPNEQFF. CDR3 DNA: TGTGCCAGCAGCTTAGCCCCGACGGGGACCCCCAATGAGCAGTTCTTC.

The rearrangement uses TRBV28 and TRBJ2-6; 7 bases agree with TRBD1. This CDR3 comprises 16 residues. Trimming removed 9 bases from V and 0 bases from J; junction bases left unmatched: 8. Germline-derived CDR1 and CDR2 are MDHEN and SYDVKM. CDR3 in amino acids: CASRRTGLSGANVLTF. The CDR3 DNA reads TGTGCCAGTAGAAGGACAGGACTCTCTGGGGCCAACGTCCTGACTTTC.

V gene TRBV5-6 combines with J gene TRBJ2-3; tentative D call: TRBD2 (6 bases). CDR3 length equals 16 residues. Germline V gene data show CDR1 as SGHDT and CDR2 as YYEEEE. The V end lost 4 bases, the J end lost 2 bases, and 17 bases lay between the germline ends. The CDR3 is CASSQHQRASTDTQYF. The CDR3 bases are TGTGCCAGCAGCCAGCACCAGCGGGCCTCCACAGATACGCAGTATTTT.

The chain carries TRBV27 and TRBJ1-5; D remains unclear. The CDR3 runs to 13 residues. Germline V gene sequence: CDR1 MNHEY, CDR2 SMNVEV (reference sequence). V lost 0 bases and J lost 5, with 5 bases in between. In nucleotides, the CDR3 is TGTGCCAGCAGTTTATCATCCGATCAGCCCCAGCATTTT. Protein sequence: CASSLSSDQPQHF.